This T cell receptor beta chain came from a study of PD-1 blockade in classical Hodgkin lymphoma. Profiled with immunoSEQ multiplex PCR; TCRdb holds only in-frame clones, not every one. The sample comprises about 24,000 clones, about 80% of which are singletons, and about 6.3% rests with the top ten. The CDR3 length is 16 residues. Germline CDR1 reads LNHNV; CDR2 reads YYDKDF (reference sequence). V was pared by 2 bases and J by 3 bases, with 14 bases between. On this clone: Its matching antigen is unknown.

Overall study findings and caveats: Sources of repertoire differences remain undefined, possibly disease activity or prior therapy. Baseline diversity resembling that of newly diagnosed patients was seen in complete responders. TCR diversity in CD4+, not CD8+, cells rose significantly by C4D1. When set against healthy donors, newly diagnosed patients were reported to show lower baseline TCR diversity.

Noted time point: cycle 4 day 1 (C4D1), after more than five weeks of nivolumab. In every patient, relapse followed autologous stem cell transplantation, while exposure to brentuximab vedotin differed. The chain joins TRBV15 to TRBJ2-4; perhaps TRBD1 as D (6 bases). This TCR derives from a human donor with classical Hodgkin lymphoma. This sample comprised peripheral blood mononuclear cells (PBMCs), obtained before the fourth cycle of nivolumab. CDR3 nucleotides: TGTGCCACCAGCAGAATTCAGGGGTTCGTCAAAAACATTCAGTACTTC. Amino acids: CATSRIQGFVKNIQYF.